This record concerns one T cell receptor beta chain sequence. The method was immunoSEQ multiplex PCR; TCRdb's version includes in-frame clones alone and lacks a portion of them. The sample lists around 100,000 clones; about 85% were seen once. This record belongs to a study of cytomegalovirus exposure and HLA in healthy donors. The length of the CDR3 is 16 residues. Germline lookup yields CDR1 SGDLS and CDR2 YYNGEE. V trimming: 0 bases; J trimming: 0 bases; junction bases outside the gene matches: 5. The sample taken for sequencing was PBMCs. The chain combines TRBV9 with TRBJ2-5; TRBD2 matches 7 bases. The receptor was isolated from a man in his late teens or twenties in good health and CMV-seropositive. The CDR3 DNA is TGTGCCAGCAGCGTAGGGGGCGGGGGAAACCAAGAGACCCAGTACTTC. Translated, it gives CASSVGGGGNQETQYF.